This T cell receptor beta chain is from a study of T cell changes during pregnancy in multiple sclerosis. Germline V lookup: CDR1 MNHEY, CDR2 SVGAGI. This CDR3 region has 14 residues. V was cut by 5 bases and J by 3 bases, with 13 bases left in between. Profiling relied on immunoSEQ multiplex PCR, and the TCRdb table lists in-frame clones only, not all of them. The sample includes about 69,000 clones, 85% to 95% of them seen just once. The sample here was peripheral blood, taken in the third trimester of pregnancy. This TCR was recovered from a female donor in good health, enrolled as a control in a pregnancy study. The rearrangement joins TRBV6-5 to TRBJ1-2; D is uncertain. CDR3 sequence reads: CASSPLPRDYGYTF. The CDR3 DNA reads as TGTGCCAGCAGTCCCCTTCCTCGCGACTATGGCTACACCTTC.